What follows are 20 T cell receptor beta chains derived from one specimen sequenced in a study of blood T cells in healthy people across ages. Through a sample-barcoded 5' primer and a J-beta primer mix, a second PCR was run for roughly 7 to 12 cycles. TCRdb reprocessed the 5' RACE reads with MiXCR, giving one entry per CDR3 protein. This table has about 1 million distinct CDR3 sequences, 45% appearing once. The sequenced sample was blood. The source is an older woman in good health.

The genes are TRBV15 and TRBJ2-1, with D possibly being TRBD2 (5 bases). This CDR3 comprises 12 residues. V lost 0 bases to trimming and J lost 13 bases, with 10 bases between them. From germline, CDR1 is LNHNV and CDR2 YYDKDF (reference sequence). The CDR3 region is CATSRDRLAQFF. The CDR3 DNA follows: TGTGCCACCAGCAGAGATCGCCTAGCTCAGTTCTTC.

In the case of this clonotype: The CDR3 does not close with the conserved phenylalanine or tryptophan, likely indicating a read error. V gene TRBV4-2 combines with J gene TRBJ2-6, with a possible D match to TRBD1 (5 bases). The CDR3 runs 18 residues. The V gene lost 0 bases and the J gene lost 0 bases, with 12 bases spanning the gap. Germline V gene sequence: CDR1 LGHNA, CDR2 YNFKEQ. CDR3 DNA sequence: TGTGCCAGCAGCCAAGATAGACAGAGGAGCTCTGGGGCCAACGTCCTGACTGTC. This translates into CASSQDRQRSSGANVLTV.

V and J are TRBV5-4 and TRBJ2-4; unclear D gene. The J call may be faulty, since TRBJ2-5 better matches the DNA end. Per the germline V gene, CDR1 is SGHNT and CDR2 is YYREEE (reference sequence). The CDR3 covers 13 residues. The CDR3 here is CASSPEFGETQYF. Written as DNA, the CDR3 is TGTGCCAGCAGCCCCGAGTTCGGCGAGACCCAGTACTTC.

This chain joins TRBV7-2 and TRBJ1-4, with D perhaps matching TRBD1 (6 bases). This CDR3 is 18 amino acids long. Germline V gene data show CDR1 as SGHTA and CDR2 as FQGNSA. V was clipped by 4 bases and J by 0 bases, with 18 bases between them. The CDR3 DNA reads as TGTGCCAGCAGCTCCATGCCCCCGGGGGCTGCAACTAATGAAAAACTGTTTTTT. Its protein product is CASSSMPPGAATNEKLFF.

The J gene is TRBJ1-1, the V gene TRBV29-1, with D unresolved. The CDR3 runs 10 residues. With 7 bases removed from V and 7 bases from J, the gap between germline ends came to 10 bases. Germline CDR1 SQVTM, CDR2 ANQGSEA. The CDR3 protein is CSGESGEAFF. In DNA, the CDR3 is TGCAGCGGGGAAAGTGGTGAAGCTTTCTTT.

The chain links TRBV6-5 to TRBJ2-5; 8 bases map to TRBD2. Losses at the gene ends were 4 bases for V and 11 bases for J; bases not matched to a gene: 12. CDR1 is MNHEY, CDR2 SVGAGI, per germline. The CDR3 sequence is 14 residues long. The CDR3 spells CASSLAGKNNEQYF. Written as DNA, the CDR3 is TGTGCCAGCAGTTTAGCGGGAAAGAACAATGAGCAGTACTTC.

This clonotype came up once. The chain joins TRBV4-1 to TRBJ2-7, with 7 bases that match TRBD1. Germline V lookup: CDR1 MGHRA, CDR2 YSYEKL. J gave up 0 bases and V 0 bases, and 11 bases lay outside the gene matches. The CDR3 has 18 residues. The CDR3 DNA follows: TGCGCCAGCAGCCAAGATCTTGCTACAGGGGCCTCCTCCTACGAGCAGTACTTC. Residues: CASSQDLATGASSYEQYF.

The rearrangement links TRBV29-1 to TRBJ1-2; TRBD1 matches at 9 bases. Trimming took 6 bases from V and 2 from J; bases not matched to a gene: 7. The CDR3 sequence is 14 residues long. Germline CDR1 reads SQVTM; CDR2 reads ANQGSEA. The CDR3 nucleotides read TGCAGCGTGGGCGGGACAGGGTTCAACTATGGCTACACCTTC. This encodes CSVGGTGFNYGYTF.

The genes are TRBV29-1 and TRBJ1-1; D gene uncertain. The germline V and J ends were trimmed by 6 bases and 0 bases, with 8 bases remaining between them. CDR3 length: 12 residues. Germline values: CDR1 SQVTM, CDR2 ANQGSEA. CDR3 in DNA: TGCAGCGTCCGCGGCATGAACACTGAAGCTTTCTTT. Translated, it gives CSVRGMNTEAFF.

The sample holds a few counts of this clonotype. This chain links TRBV11-2 with TRBJ2-5, with D uncertain. Trimming took 7 bases from V and 5 from J, leaving 14 bases between them. Germline assignment: CDR1 SGHAT and CDR2 FQNNGV. This CDR3 has 13 residues. The chain's CDR3 is CASTPEVRETQYF. The CDR3 DNA reads as TGTGCCAGCACCCCTGAGGTTAGGGAGACCCAGTACTTC.

The chain links TRBV4-1 to TRBJ2-3; 11 bases line up with TRBD2. The CDR3 contains 15 residues. V dropped 4 bases and J dropped 4; count of bases not matched to a gene: 4. Germline lookup yields CDR1 MGHRA and CDR2 YSYEKL. CDR3 DNA sequence: TGCGCCAGCAGCCCACTAGCGGGAGTCCCAGATACGCAGTATTTT. Protein: CASSPLAGVPDTQYF.

The chain links TRBV20-1 to TRBJ2-1; D gene unclear. Trimming cost V 4 bases and J 6 bases, with 10 bases left between them. The CDR3 covers 12 residues. Germline loops: CDR1 DFQATT, CDR2 SNEGSKA (reference sequence). CDR3 coding DNA: TGCAGTGCTAACCGACAATTCAATGAGCAGTTCTTC. It translates to CSANRQFNEQFF.

This clonotype appeared a few times. The V call is TRBV6-2 or TRBV6-3, the J call TRBJ2-7; the match to TRBD1 covers 7 bases. CDR1 and CDR2 (germline): MNHEY, SVGEGT. The CDR3 sequence is 13 residues long. V was pared by 6 bases and J by 3 bases, with 5 bases of the junction left unmatched. The CDR3 is CASRNSGGYEQYF. The CDR3 nucleotides are TGTGCCAGCAGGAACTCAGGGGGCTACGAGCAGTACTTC.

The chain carries TRBV27 and TRBJ2-4; a weak D match, TRBD1 (5 bases). This CDR3 has 14 residues. Trimming pared 6 bases from V and 7 bases from J, leaving 16 bases between. Germline lookup yields CDR1 MNHEY and CDR2 SMNVEV (reference sequence). CDR3 coding DNA: TGTGCCAGCAGACCGGTACAGGCAGGCAACATTCAGTACTTC. It specifies CASRPVQAGNIQYF.

The CDR3 sequence: CASSFDRVTVNEQYF. CDR3 nucleotide sequence: TGTGCCAGCAGCTTTGACAGGGTGACTGTCAACGAGCAGTACTTC. The chain carries TRBV11-2 and TRBJ2-7; 7 nucleotides match TRBD1. The CDR3 is 15 amino acids. Per germline, CDR1 SGHAT and CDR2 FQNNGV. After removal of 3 bases from V and 5 bases from J, the junction contained 10 bases not matched to a gene. Based on the CDR3 plus reference TRBV11-2 and TRBJ2-7, the full variable domain is EAGVAQSPRYKIIEKRQSVAFWCNPISGHATLYWYQQILGQGPKLLIQFQNNGVVDDSQLPKDRFSAERLKGVDSTLKIQPAKLEDSAVYLCASSFDRVTVNEQYFGPGTRLTVT.

The chain recombines TRBV12-3 or TRBV12-4 with TRBJ2-7; perhaps D is TRBD1 or TRBD2 (6 bases each). The CDR3 extends over 13 amino acids. V lost 4 bases, J lost 6 bases, and 13 bases lay in between. The CDR3 DNA reads as TGTGCCAGCAGTTATGGGGGGCACGCCGAGCAGTACTTC. This translates into CASSYGGHAEQYF.

This clonotype was seen repeatedly, ten times or more. The rearrangement links TRBV9 to TRBJ2-4; 11 positions agree with TRBD2. V was clipped by 2 bases and J by 3 bases; unmatched bases: 7. CDR3 length: 17 amino acids. Germline assignment: CDR1 SGDLS and CDR2 YYNGEE. The CDR3 protein is CASSVDGLAGIKNIQYF. The CDR3 DNA sequence: TGTGCCAGCAGCGTCGACGGACTAGCGGGTATCAAAAACATTCAGTACTTC.

This clonotype was counted a single time. This rearrangement joins TRBV6-2 or TRBV6-3 to TRBJ2-3; 14 bases map to TRBD2. V shed 7 bases, J shed 1 base, and the junction held 13 bases outside the gene matches. Germline CDR1 is MNHEY and CDR2 is SVGEGT. This CDR3 comprises 19 residues. CDR3 residues: CASNSPGLAGERGTDTQYF. In DNA form, the CDR3 reads TGTGCCAGCAATTCTCCGGGACTAGCGGGAGAGAGGGGCACAGATACGCAGTATTTT.

V is TRBV2 and J is TRBJ2-5, with D tentatively TRBD1 (5 bases). V shed 5 bases and J shed 4 bases, with 14 bases lying between them. Germline loops: CDR1 SNHLY, CDR2 FYNNEI. CDR3 length: 14 residues. For the CDR3, the DNA is TGTGCCAGCAGTCGACAGACCTTGGGAGAGACCCAGTACTTC. The encoded protein is CASSRQTLGETQYF.

This clonotype is a singleton in its sample. The V and J genes are TRBV12-3 or TRBV12-4 and TRBJ2-7; 7 positions agree with TRBD1. The CDR3 totals 13 residues. With V trimmed by 6 bases and J by 9 bases, 11 bases remained unmatched. The CDR3, as DNA: TGTGCCAGCAGAAACGGGGACAGTTTAGGGCAGTACTTC. Residues: CASRNGDSLGQYF.